These 21 T cell receptor beta chains share one sample of origin, sequenced in a study of T cells in tuberculosis. Cells were sorted from thawed PBMC rested overnight and stained with GMM-loaded CD1B tetramer, viability dye and anti-CD3. The lipid loaded on the CD1B tetramers was C32 glucose monomycolate from Rhodococcus equi. Sequencing used immunoSEQ multiplex PCR; TCRdb keeps in-frame clones, though not all of them. The sample records some 60,000 clones, approximately 80% being singletons. Specimen: CD1b-GMM tetramer-negative cells sorted from PBMCs. Receptor source: an adult woman with latent tuberculosis.

V is TRBV7-9 and J is TRBJ2-1; 9 bases align to TRBD2. V shed 4 bases and J 2 bases; nucleotides not matched to a gene: 3. The germline gives CDR1 SEHNR, CDR2 FQNEAQ (reference sequence). This CDR3 has 15 residues. CDR3 DNA sequence: TGTGCCAGCAGCTCCGTAGCGGGAGCCTACAATGAGCAGTTCTTC. Encoded protein: CASSSVAGAYNEQFF.

The V and J genes are TRBV7-8 and TRBJ1-1; 7 bases fit TRBD1. The CDR3 is made up of 15 amino acids. Germline CDR1 SGHVS, CDR2 FQNEAQ. The trim removed 5 bases at V and 1 base at J, leaving 7 bases unmatched. In nucleotides, the CDR3 is TGTGCCAGCAGCCCGGGGGCAGGGGGGAACACTGAAGCTTTCTTT. It codes for CASSPGAGGNTEAFF.

This chain links TRBV5-1 with TRBJ1-4; 8 bases line up with TRBD1. The V and J ends lost 6 bases and 8 bases, in that order; junction bases with no gene match: 6. This CDR3 comprises 13 residues. Germline V gene data show CDR1 as SGHRS and CDR2 as YFSETQ. This chain's CDR3 is CASTWTGNEKLFF. The DNA for the CDR3 is TGCGCCAGCACCTGGACAGGGAACGAAAAACTGTTTTTT.

The V call is TRBV6-5, the J call TRBJ1-2, with 8 bases fitting TRBD1. The germline gives CDR1 MNHEY, CDR2 SVGAGI. The V and J ends lost 7 bases and 6 bases, in that order; junction bases with no gene match: 4. The length of the CDR3 is 12 residues. CDR3 amino acids: CASNRGVDGYTF. DNA for the CDR3: TGTGCCAGCAACAGGGGGGTCGATGGCTACACCTTC.

This clone was detected only a few times. The rearrangement joins TRBV7-9 to TRBJ1-1, with D possibly matching TRBD1 (6 bases). CDR3 length: 13 residues. Germline V gene data show CDR1 as SEHNR and CDR2 as FQNEAQ (reference sequence). V was shortened by 6 bases and J by 11 bases, with 19 bases between the two germline ends. For the CDR3, the DNA is TGTGCCAGCAGAAGGACAGCCGACCGGGATGCTTTCTTT. It translates to CASRRTADRDAFF.

The rearrangement joins TRBV19 to TRBJ2-3, with TRBD2 as a possible D gene (5 bases). CDR1 is LNHDA and CDR2 is SQIVND in the germline V gene (reference sequence). Trimming took 10 bases from V and 5 from J, leaving 19 bases between them. This CDR3 has 14 residues. CDR3 nucleotides: TGTGCCACCAGAGGGCGCCTGGCGAGAGATACGCAGTATTTT. Translating gives CATRGRLARDTQYF.

The chain employs TRBV19 and TRBJ2-7; tentative D call: TRBD1 (6 bases). Trimming took off 5 bases at V and 1 base at J, with 15 bases between the two ends. The germline CDR1 and CDR2 sequences are LNHDA and SQIVND (reference sequence). The CDR3 sequence is 15 residues long. The CDR3 DNA reads as TGTGCCAGTAGTGTAAGCCGGGACACTTCCTACGAGCAGTACTTC. Translated: CASSVSRDTSYEQYF.

The chain carries TRBV5-1 and TRBJ1-5, with TRBD1 matching 10 bases. Germline lookup yields CDR1 SGHRS and CDR2 YFSETQ. This CDR3 region has 14 residues. V trimming: 4 bases; J trimming: 6 bases; junction bases outside the gene matches: 4. CDR3 protein: CASSPGQGGQPQHF. In DNA, the CDR3 is TGCGCCAGCAGCCCCGGACAGGGGGGTCAGCCCCAGCATTTT.

The chain carries TRBV18 and TRBJ1-6, with 11 positions matching TRBD1. CDR3 size: 17 residues. From germline, CDR1 is KGHSH and CDR2 LQKENI. V lost 3 bases and J lost 7; bases outside the gene matches: 8. The CDR3 region is CASSPGQGANLNSPLHF. CDR3 nucleotide sequence: TGTGCCAGCTCACCCGGACAGGGGGCGAATCTGAATTCACCCCTCCACTTT.

The rearrangement joins TRBV30 to TRBJ2-3; possibly TRBD2 for D (7 bases). Trimming shortened V by 7 bases and J by 2 bases, and 16 bases separated the two germline ends. Looked up from germline, CDR1 is GTSNPN and CDR2 is SVGIG (reference sequence). The CDR3 spans 14 residues. CDR3 region: CASQGRGPTDTQYF. The CDR3 DNA reads as TGTGCCTCCCAAGGGCGGGGGCCCACAGATACGCAGTATTTT.

The rearrangement uses TRBV29-1 and TRBJ1-1; the match to TRBD1 covers 9 bases. Per the germline V gene, CDR1 is SQVTM and CDR2 is ANQGSEA. This CDR3 is 12 amino acids long. J was trimmed by 5 bases and V by 5 bases; bases with no gene match: 3. The CDR3 sequence is CSVWTGVTEAFF. CDR3 nucleotide sequence: TGCAGCGTTTGGACAGGGGTGACTGAAGCTTTCTTT. Full variable domain (remainder filled in from reference TRBV29-1 and TRBJ1-1): SAVISQKPSRDICQRGTSLTIQCQVDSQVTMMFWYRQQPGQSLTLIATANQGSEATYESGFVIDKFPISRPNLTFSTLTVSNMSPEDSSIYLCSVWTGVTEAFFGQGTRLTVV.

This chain links TRBV27 with TRBJ1-2; 7 bases align to TRBD1. CDR3 length: 14 amino acids. Trimming cost V 6 bases and J 7 bases; bases outside gene matches: 11. Germline CDR1 MNHEY, CDR2 SMNVEV (reference sequence). CDR3 loop: CASRPLGGRGGYTF. CDR3 DNA: TGTGCCAGCAGACCACTAGGGGGCCGGGGTGGCTACACCTTC.

The chain links TRBV18 to TRBJ2-7, with TRBD2 identical over 7 bases. Trimming took 4 bases from V and 7 from J; bases not matched to a gene: 10. This CDR3 contains 14 residues. Germline V gene sequence: CDR1 KGHSH, CDR2 LQKENI. CDR3 amino acids: CASSRTSDSGEQYF. CDR3 in DNA: TGTGCCAGCTCACGAACTAGCGACAGTGGGGAGCAGTACTTC. The whole variable domain, filled in from reference TRBV18 and TRBJ2-7, reads NAGVMQNPRHLVRRRGQEARLRCSPMKGHSHVYWYRQLPEEGLKFMVYLQKENIIDESGMPKERFSAEFPKEGPSILRIQQVVRGDSAAYFCASSRTSDSGEQYFGPGTRLTVT.

J is TRBJ1-5 and V is TRBV7-6, with 7 bases that match TRBD1. After removal of 1 base from V and 4 bases from J, the junction contained 4 bases not matched to a gene. Germline CDR1 reads SGHVS; CDR2 reads FNYEAQ. CDR3 length: 15 residues. CDR3 sequence: CASSLVEGQNQPQHF. DNA for the CDR3: TGTGCCAGCAGCTTAGTGGAGGGACAGAATCAGCCCCAGCATTTT.

The chain combines TRBV6-5 with TRBJ1-2, with D possibly being TRBD1 (6 bases). The germline gives CDR1 MNHEY, CDR2 SVGAGI. V gave up 0 bases and J gave up 7 bases, with 18 bases separating them. The CDR3 contains 16 residues. CDR3 sequence (DNA): TGTGCCAGCAGTTACTCGATAGCCAGGGGCTTGAGTGGCTACACCTTC. Translation: CASSYSIARGLSGYTF.

The chain uses TRBV6-1 and TRBJ2-7; D perhaps matches TRBD1 (5 bases). In germline, CDR1 is MNHNS, CDR2 SASEGT. This CDR3 contains 13 residues. V was shortened by 7 bases and J by 4 bases, with 14 bases between the two germline ends. The CDR3 is CASTRAEGYEQYF. The CDR3 DNA follows: TGTGCCAGCACCAGGGCGGAAGGTTACGAGCAGTACTTC.

The table lists this clone with a few counts. The genes are TRBV6-4 and TRBJ2-7; D is unclear. The germline gives CDR1 MRHNA, CDR2 SNTAGT. The CDR3 contains 11 residues. Trimming took 7 bases from V and 5 from J, leaving 9 bases between them. The CDR3 DNA reads TGTGCCAGCACTTCCCCGGACGAGCAGTACTTC. This codes for CASTSPDEQYF.

The V and J genes are TRBV6-5 and TRBJ2-1; TRBD1 aligns across 7 bases. CDR1 and CDR2 (germline): MNHEY, SVGAGI. The ends lost 7 bases at V and 6 bases at J; junction bases unmatched: 6. This CDR3 spans 13 amino acids. The CDR3 bases are TGTGCCAGCAAAAGACAGGGTAGCAATGAGCAGTTCTTC. It translates to CASKRQGSNEQFF.

Only one count was recorded for this clone. The CDR3: CASSQVTSGFLETQYF. The CDR3 bases are TGCGCCAGCAGCCAAGTAACTAGCGGGTTCCTAGAGACCCAGTACTTC. V is TRBV4-1 and J is TRBJ2-5; 9 bases agree with TRBD2. The V gene end was trimmed by 1 base and the J gene end by 4 bases; junction bases not matched to a gene: 7. This CDR3 comprises 16 residues. Germline V lookup: CDR1 MGHRA, CDR2 YSYEKL.

The J gene is TRBJ1-2, the V gene TRBV28, with 8 bases fitting TRBD1. V was pared by 4 bases and J by 6 bases, with 4 bases of the junction left unmatched. Germline assignment: CDR1 MDHEN and CDR2 SYDVKM. The CDR3 spans 13 residues. DNA for the CDR3: TGTGCCAGCAGTTATGGGACAGGAGATGGCTACACCTTC. The encoded protein is CASSYGTGDGYTF.

The CDR3 sequence is CASSLVTAGGYTF. The CDR3 DNA is TGCGCCAGCAGCTTGGTCACGGCGGGTGGCTACACCTTC. This sequence joins TRBV5-1 and TRBJ1-2; D not certain. Trimming pared 0 bases from V and 7 bases from J, leaving 10 bases between. The germline V gene has CDR1 SGHRS and CDR2 YFSETQ. The CDR3 loop spans 13 amino acids.